One sample yielded the 27 T cell receptor beta chains listed below, sequenced in a study of CD8 T cells in Susac syndrome. A quantity of 0.5 to 1 ug RNA underwent reverse transcription using random hexamers. In TCRdb, the immunoSEQ multiplex PCR reads were re-called with MiXCR into one record per CDR3 protein. Of approximately 180,000 distinct CDR3 sequences in the sample, about 93% were seen once. Sequencing was performed on CD4+ T cells from PBMCs. These receptors originate from a human donor with Susac syndrome.

In this sample, this clonotype turned up once. The J gene is TRBJ2-5, the V gene TRBV20-1; D uncertain. CDR3 length: 12 residues. The V and J ends lost 6 bases and 4 bases respectively, with 12 bases between them. From germline, CDR1 is DFQATT and CDR2 SNEGSKA (reference sequence). CDR3 amino acids: CSARPGRETQYF. The CDR3 DNA sequence: TGCAGTGCCCGGCCAGGAAGAGAGACCCAGTACTTC.

V is TRBV28 and J is TRBJ2-7; no clear D gene. Per germline, CDR1 MDHEN and CDR2 SYDVKM. V dropped 4 bases and J dropped 4 bases, with 17 bases sitting between them. CDR3 length equals 15 residues. CDR3 residues: CASSSYPGRGYEQYF. The CDR3 DNA is TGTGCCAGCAGTTCTTATCCCGGCCGAGGTTACGAGCAGTACTTC.

This clonotype appeared once. The chain is built from TRBV24-1 and TRBJ2-2; D remains ambiguous. The V gene's germline CDR1 is KGHDR and CDR2 SFDVKD. V lost 3 bases and J 4 bases, leaving 8 bases between the germline ends. This CDR3 has 14 amino acids. As DNA, the CDR3 is TGTGCCACCAGTGATGCAACCGCCACCGGGGAGCTGTTTTTT. Protein product: CATSDATATGELFF.

This clonotype showed up just once. The V gene is TRBV6-2 or TRBV6-3, the J gene TRBJ1-5; possible D gene TRBD1, 5 bases. This CDR3 has 12 residues. The V and J ends lost 4 bases and 9 bases respectively, with 10 bases between them. The germline gives CDR1 MNHEY, CDR2 SVGEGT. CDR3 DNA: TGTGCCAGCAGTTCAGACAGCCTGCCCCAGCATTTT. Encoded protein: CASSSDSLPQHF.

The chain carries TRBV30 and TRBJ1-1, with unresolved D. V lost 0 bases and J lost 10, with 9 bases in between. The length of the CDR3 is 11 residues. Germline-derived CDR1 and CDR2 are GTSNPN and SVGIG (reference sequence). The CDR3, as DNA: TGTGCCTGGAGTGTCCTAACCACAGCTTTCTTT. This gives the protein CAWSVLTTAFF.

The chain couples TRBV6-1 to TRBJ1-2; the match to TRBD1 covers 12 bases. Losses at the gene ends were 5 bases for V and 3 bases for J; bases not matched to a gene: 7. CDR1 is MNHNS and CDR2 is SASEGT in the germline V gene. This CDR3 contains 16 residues. The CDR3 is CASSPPGTGGDYGYTF. The CDR3 DNA follows: TGTGCCAGCAGTCCCCCAGGGACAGGGGGCGACTATGGCTACACCTTC.

The rearrangement uses TRBV4-2 and TRBJ2-2, with 9 positions matching TRBD2. The J segment lost 1 base and the V segment lost 4 bases, leaving 16 bases of the junction unmatched. From germline, CDR1 is LGHNA and CDR2 YNFKEQ. The CDR3 runs 20 residues. The CDR3 DNA is TGTGCCAGCAGCCTATATGCGGGACTAGCAGACACAAGGAACACCGGGGAGCTGTTTTTT. This translates into CASSLYAGLADTRNTGELFF.

The V gene is TRBV28, the J gene TRBJ1-5; D is undetermined. Trimming stripped 10 bases from V and 7 bases from J, with 8 bases between. CDR3 length: 10 residues. Per the germline V gene, CDR1 is MDHEN and CDR2 is SYDVKM. This CDR3 is CATGSQPQHF. The CDR3 DNA sequence: TGTGCCACCGGGTCCCAGCCCCAGCATTTT.

J is TRBJ2-3 and V is TRBV30; D unclear. V dropped 2 bases and J dropped 9 bases, with 15 bases sitting between them. This CDR3 spans 13 amino acids. The germline V gene encodes CDR1 GTSNPN and CDR2 SVGIG (reference sequence). CDR3 nucleotide sequence: TGTGCCTGGAGTAGTGAAGTGGTCGCAACGCAGTATTTT. Protein: CAWSSEVVATQYF.

The chain combines TRBV6-6 with TRBJ1-1, with a weak D call TRBD1 (6 bases). CDR1 MNHNY and CDR2 SVGAGI come from the germline V gene (reference sequence). The V end lost 5 bases, the J end lost 5 bases, and 12 bases lay between the germline ends. The CDR3 loop spans 13 amino acids. CDR3 sequence: CASSLTGLTEAFF. CDR3 nucleotides: TGTGCCAGCAGTCTTACAGGGCTAACTGAAGCTTTCTTT.

The chain recombines TRBV7-9 with TRBJ2-2; perhaps TRBD1 as D (6 bases). The germline gives CDR1 SEHNR, CDR2 FQNEAQ (reference sequence). V was pared by 6 bases and J by 7 bases, with 18 bases between. This CDR3 has 15 amino acids. In nucleotides, the CDR3 is TGTGCCAGCAGTCGAACGGGACAAGGCAGCGGGGAGCTGTTTTTT. Protein sequence: CASSRTGQGSGELFF. The variable domain in full, completed from reference TRBV7-9 and TRBJ2-2, reads DTGVSQNPRHKITKRGQNVTFRCDPISEHNRLYWYRQTLGQGPEFLTYFQNEAQLEKSRLLSDRFSAERPKGSFSTLEIQRTEQGDSAMYLCASSRTGQGSGELFFGEGSRLTVL.

V gene TRBV29-1 combines with J gene TRBJ2-1; TRBD1 might be the D (5 bases). CDR1 SQVTM and CDR2 ANQGSEA come from the germline V gene. This CDR3 contains 15 residues. V gave up 1 base and J gave up 0 bases, with 10 bases separating them. Here the CDR3 reads CSVEGTRSSYNEQFF. CDR3 coding DNA: TGCAGCGTTGAAGGGACACGGAGCTCCTACAATGAGCAGTTCTTC.

J is TRBJ2-2 and V is TRBV23-1; D remains unclear. TRBV23-1 is assigned to the ORF class and has an uncertain function. With 7 bases removed from V and 3 bases from J, the gap between germline ends came to 12 bases. CDR3 length: 14 amino acids. The CDR3 DNA reads TGCGCCAGCACCCATCCAGGATACACCGGGGAGCTGTTTTTT. It yields the protein CASTHPGYTGELFF.

The chain joins TRBV9 to TRBJ2-5, with D possibly matching TRBD2 (6 bases). Between the trimmed V and J ends, which lost 0 bases and 5 bases, there was a span of 11 bases. The germline V gene has CDR1 SGDLS and CDR2 YYNGEE. CDR3 length: 14 residues. CDR3 DNA: TGTGCCAGCAGCGTAGCGGGAGCCGGGGAGACCCAGTACTTC. Encoded protein: CASSVAGAGETQYF.

The chain is built from TRBV5-1 and TRBJ2-5; D is unclear. The CDR3 extends over 13 amino acids. Trimming stripped 5 bases from V and 5 bases from J, with 13 bases between. Germline CDR1 is SGHRS and CDR2 is YFSETQ. The chain's CDR3 is CASRGSPLETQYF. In DNA form, the CDR3 reads TGCGCCAGCAGGGGGTCCCCCCTGGAGACCCAGTACTTC.

This chain links TRBV9 with TRBJ1-2; D is possibly TRBD1 (5 bases). Germline V gene data show CDR1 as SGDLS and CDR2 as YYNGEE. The CDR3 has 17 residues. The V end was cut by 4 bases, the J end by 6 bases, with 25 bases between. The CDR3 nucleotides read TGTGCCAGCAGCCCCAGGGAGGGGCCGTACTTTCGGGATGGCTACACCTTC. It encodes CASSPREGPYFRDGYTF.

This clonotype was seen a few times. The rearrangement links TRBV6-1 to TRBJ2-2, with D unclear. This CDR3 has 13 amino acids. CDR1 and CDR2 (germline): MNHNS, SASEGT. Trimming took 7 bases from V and 0 from J, leaving 6 bases between them. This CDR3 reads CASKVANTGELFF. The CDR3 nucleotides read TGTGCCAGCAAGGTCGCGAACACCGGGGAGCTGTTTTTT.

J is TRBJ2-7 and V is TRBV10-3; D is ambiguous. V lost 1 base, J lost 5 bases, and 9 bases lay in between. Per the germline V gene, CDR1 is ENHRY and CDR2 is SYGVKD. CDR3 length: 13 residues. The CDR3 DNA sequence: TGTGCCATCAGTGAGTTGAGGTACGACGAGCAGTACTTC. This translates into CAISELRYDEQYF.

The chain couples TRBV10-3 to TRBJ2-2; a possible D gene is TRBD2 (6 bases). There are 14 residues in the CDR3. Germline V gene sequence: CDR1 ENHRY, CDR2 SYGVKD. Trimming removed 6 bases from V and 3 bases from J, with 11 bases in between. CDR3 DNA: TGTGCCATCAGGAGCGGGTCCGACACCGGGGAGCTGTTTTTT. Translated: CAIRSGSDTGELFF.

This rearrangement joins TRBV29-1 to TRBJ1-1, with TRBD1 matching 8 bases. The CDR3 runs to 12 residues. CDR1 is SQVTM and CDR2 is ANQGSEA in the germline V gene. The ends lost 8 bases at V and 3 bases at J; junction bases unmatched: 5. The CDR3 region is CSTGTGDTEAFF. CDR3 bases: TGCAGCACCGGGACAGGAGACACTGAAGCTTTCTTT.

The chain couples TRBV11-2 to TRBJ2-7; a weak D match, TRBD1 (6 bases). CDR1 and CDR2 from the germline V gene are SGHAT and FQNNGV. The CDR3 covers 14 residues. Trimming removed 5 bases from V and 2 bases from J, with 13 bases in between. The CDR3 reads CASSVVDRAYEQYF. In DNA, the CDR3 is TGTGCCAGCAGCGTCGTGGACAGAGCCTACGAGCAGTACTTC.

This chain uses TRBV27 with TRBJ1-1; D is unresolved. Looked up from germline, CDR1 is MNHEY and CDR2 is SMNVEV (reference sequence). The CDR3 runs to 13 residues. Trimming left V 6 bases short and J 1 base short, with 9 bases between. CDR3 in DNA: TGTGCCAGCAGAAGGGAGCGGAACACTGAAGCTTTCTTT. The encoded protein is CASRRERNTEAFF.

The chain recombines TRBV20-1 with TRBJ1-1; D unclear. Trimming took off 5 bases at V and 0 bases at J, with 19 bases between the two ends. Looked up from germline, CDR1 is DFQATT and CDR2 is SNEGSKA (reference sequence). The CDR3 extends over 16 amino acids. The CDR3 loop is CSAPRNHPRVNTEAFF. CDR3 in DNA: TGCAGTGCTCCCCGCAATCACCCAAGGGTGAACACTGAAGCTTTCTTT.

The genes are TRBV3-1 and TRBJ2-1; possible D gene TRBD2, 5 bases. The CDR3 has 14 amino acids. V gave up 1 base and J gave up 7 bases, with 11 bases separating them. In germline, CDR1 is LGHDT, CDR2 YNNKEL (reference sequence). CDR3 loop: CASSQATGRNEQFF. For the CDR3, the DNA is TGTGCCAGCAGCCAAGCAACGGGAAGGAATGAGCAGTTCTTC.

This chain uses TRBV29-1 with TRBJ1-2; no clear D gene. The germline CDR1 and CDR2 sequences are SQVTM and ANQGSEA. The CDR3 length is 12 residues. With 6 bases removed from V and 4 bases from J, the gap between germline ends came to 12 bases. This CDR3 is CSVLDTGYGYTF. The CDR3 region has the DNA TGCAGCGTCCTCGACACGGGCTATGGCTACACCTTC.

This clonotype has more than one count but fewer than ten. V is TRBV12-3 or TRBV12-4 and J is TRBJ1-2; possibly TRBD1 for D (6 bases). The CDR3 consists of 12 residues. The germline V and J ends were trimmed by 3 bases and 6 bases, with 8 bases remaining between them. The DNA of the CDR3 is TGTGCCAGCAGTTTGAGGGGGGATGGCTACACCTTC. Its translation is CASSLRGDGYTF.

CDR3 sequence reads: CASRIDSRTGELFF. The CDR3 DNA is TGTGCCAGTAGGATTGACAGTAGGACCGGGGAGCTGTTTTTT. This chain uses TRBV19 with TRBJ2-2; possibly TRBD1 for D (5 bases). Trimming removed 6 bases from V and 5 bases from J, with 13 bases in between. The CDR3 covers 14 residues. Per germline, CDR1 LNHDA and CDR2 SQIVND (reference sequence).